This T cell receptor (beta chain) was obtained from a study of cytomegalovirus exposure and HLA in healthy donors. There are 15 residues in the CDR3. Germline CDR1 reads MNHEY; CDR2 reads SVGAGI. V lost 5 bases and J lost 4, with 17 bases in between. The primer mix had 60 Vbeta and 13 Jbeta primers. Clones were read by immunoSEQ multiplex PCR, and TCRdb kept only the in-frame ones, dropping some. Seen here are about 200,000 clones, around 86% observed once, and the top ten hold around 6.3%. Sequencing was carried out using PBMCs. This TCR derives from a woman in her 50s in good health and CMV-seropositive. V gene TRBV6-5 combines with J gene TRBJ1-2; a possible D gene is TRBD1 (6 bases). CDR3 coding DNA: TGTGCCAGCAGTCTAGAGACAGGAAACATCTATGGCTACACCTTC. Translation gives CASSLETGNIYGYTF.